Below are 4 T cell receptor beta chains sequenced from a single sample in a study of CD8+ T cells in alopecia areata. cDNA prepared by RNA extraction and subsequent reverse transcription served as the template for sequencing. TCRdb's copy holds only in-frame clones and misses some; the assay was immunoSEQ multiplex PCR. The data hold 95,000 to 100,000 clones, with under 70% observed a single time. The treatment was: oral pan-JAK inhibitor, 5-10 mg twice daily. The sample in question was CD8+ T cells sorted from blood, obtained at week 4, from a patient treated with tofacitinib. The receptor source for this set is a human donor with alopecia areata.

The chain combines TRBV5-1 with TRBJ2-7; D gene ambiguous. The germline V and J ends were trimmed by 0 bases and 0 bases, with 13 bases remaining between them. Germline lookup yields CDR1 SGHRS and CDR2 YFSETQ. The CDR3 length is 16 residues. The CDR3 region is CASSLGRQPSSYEQYF. CDR3 DNA sequence: TGCGCCAGCAGCTTGGGTAGACAACCGAGCTCCTACGAGCAGTACTTC.

This clone showed up just a few times. V is TRBV7-9 and J is TRBJ2-7, with 10 bases lining up with TRBD1. The CDR3 runs 14 residues. V gave up 5 bases and J gave up 3 bases; unmatched junction bases: 4. Germline CDR1 and CDR2: SEHNR and FQNEAQ (reference sequence). The CDR3 reads CASSAGTGVYEQYF. In DNA form, the CDR3 reads TGTGCCAGCAGCGCCGGGACAGGGGTCTACGAGCAGTACTTC.

The rearrangement joins TRBV7-2 to TRBJ2-3; 9 bases fit TRBD2. The CDR3 has 16 amino acids. The ends lost 4 bases at V and 0 bases at J; junction bases unmatched: 5. Germline V gene lookup returns CDR1 SGHTA and CDR2 FQGNSA. The CDR3, as DNA: TGTGCCAGCAGCTCCTGGACTAGCGAGAGCACAGATACGCAGTATTTT. Its protein product is CASSSWTSESTDTQYF.

The rearrangement uses TRBV7-2 and TRBJ1-2, with D unresolved. Deletions cut 1 base from V and 2 bases from J, with 8 bases between. The germline CDR1 and CDR2 sequences are SGHTA and FQGNSA. The CDR3 runs 14 residues. CDR3 sequence: CASSLDRSNYGYTF. CDR3 in DNA: TGTGCCAGCAGCTTAGACAGATCAAACTATGGCTACACCTTC. Complete variable domain (other parts from reference TRBV7-2 and TRBJ1-2): GAGVSQSPSNKVTEKGKDVELRCDPISGHTALYWYRQSLGQGLEFLIYFQGNSAPDKSGLPSDRFSAERTGGSVSTLTIQRTQQEDSAVYLCASSLDRSNYGYTFGSGTRLTVV.